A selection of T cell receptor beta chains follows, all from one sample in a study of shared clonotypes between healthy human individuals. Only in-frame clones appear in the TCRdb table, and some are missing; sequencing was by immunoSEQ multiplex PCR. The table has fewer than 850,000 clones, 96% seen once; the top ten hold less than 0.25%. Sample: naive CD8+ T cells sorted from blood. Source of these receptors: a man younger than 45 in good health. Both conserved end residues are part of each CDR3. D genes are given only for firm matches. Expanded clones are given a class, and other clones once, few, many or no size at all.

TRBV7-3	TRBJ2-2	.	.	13	CASSSPNTGELFF	TGTGCCAGCAGCTCCCCTAACACCGGGGAGCTGTTTTTT
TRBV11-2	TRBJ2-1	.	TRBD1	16	CASSLETGGKRDEQFF	TGTGCCAGCAGCTTAGAGACAGGGGGTAAGAGGGATGAGCAGTTCTTC
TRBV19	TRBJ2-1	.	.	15	CASNWPGGSYNEQFF	TGTGCCAGTAACTGGCCCGGCGGCTCCTACAATGAGCAGTTCTTC
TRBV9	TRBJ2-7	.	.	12	CASSSGGGLQYF	TGTGCCAGCAGCTCAGGTGGGGGGTTGCAGTACTTC
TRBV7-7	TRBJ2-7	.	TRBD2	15	CASSLDSSGAYEQYF	TGTGCTAGCAGCTTAGACTCTAGCGGGGCCTACGAGCAGTACTTC
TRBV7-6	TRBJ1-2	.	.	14	CASSSLRGNYGYTF	TGTGCCAGCAGCTCCCTCAGGGGCAACTATGGCTACACCTTC
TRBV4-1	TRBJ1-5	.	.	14	CASSEVGLVQPQHF	TGCGCCAGCAGCGAAGTGGGTTTGGTTCAGCCCCAGCATTTT
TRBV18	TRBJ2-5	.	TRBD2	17	CASSLPPGRASSETQYF	TGTGCCAGCTCACTCCCCCCGGGGAGGGCGAGTAGTGAGACCCAGTACTTC
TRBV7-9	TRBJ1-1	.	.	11	CASSDEGEAFF	TGTGCCAGCAGCGATGAAGGTGAAGCTTTCTTT
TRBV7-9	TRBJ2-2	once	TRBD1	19	CASSVGTGGGLSNTGELFF	TGTGCCAGCAGCGTCGGGACAGGGGGCGGTTTGTCCAACACCGGGGAGCTGTTTTTT
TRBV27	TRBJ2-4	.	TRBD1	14	CASSLDRGTNIQYF	TGTGCCAGCAGTTTAGACAGGGGGACAAACATTCAGTACTTC
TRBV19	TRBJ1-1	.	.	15	CASSQFWSENTEAFF	TGTGCCAGTAGCCAGTTTTGGAGCGAGAACACTGAAGCTTTCTTT
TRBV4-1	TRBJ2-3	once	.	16	CASSQEADRRTDTQYF	TGCGCCAGCAGCCAAGAAGCAGACAGACGCACAGATACGCAGTATTTT
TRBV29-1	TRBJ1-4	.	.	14	CSVEVAGVNEKLFF	TGCAGCGTTGAAGTGGCGGGGGTCAATGAAAAACTGTTTTTT
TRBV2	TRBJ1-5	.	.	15	CASMRGFGKNQPQHF	TGTGCCAGCATGAGGGGTTTTGGAAAAAATCAGCCCCAGCATTTT
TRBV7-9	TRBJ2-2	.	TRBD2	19	CASSSGTSGSRINTGELFF	TGTGCCAGCAGCTCAGGGACTAGCGGGAGCCGTATAAACACCGGGGAGCTGTTTTTT
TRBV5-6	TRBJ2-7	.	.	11	CASSFEREQYF	TGTGCCAGCAGCTTCGAGAGGGAGCAGTACTTC
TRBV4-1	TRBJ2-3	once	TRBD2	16	CASSLRTSLGSDTQYF	TGCGCCAGCAGCCTTAGGACTAGCCTGGGGAGCGATACGCAGTATTTT
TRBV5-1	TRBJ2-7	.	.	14	CASSLGLGEYEQYF	TGCGCCAGCAGCTTGGGATTGGGGGAATACGAGCAGTACTTC
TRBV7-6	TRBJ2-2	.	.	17	CASSLALDGTNTGELFF	TGTGCCAGCAGCTTAGCTTTAGACGGCACGAACACCGGGGAGCTGTTTTTT
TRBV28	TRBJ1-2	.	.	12	CASSKVGFGYTF	TGTGCCAGCAGCAAAGTGGGTTTCGGCTACACCTTC
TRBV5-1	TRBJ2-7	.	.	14	CASSLDISSYEQYF	TGCGCCAGCAGCCTGGACATCAGCTCCTACGAGCAGTACTTC
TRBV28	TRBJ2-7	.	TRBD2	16	CASSLSPGLAGYEQYF	TGTGCCAGCAGTTTGTCTCCGGGACTAGCAGGGTACGAGCAGTACTTC
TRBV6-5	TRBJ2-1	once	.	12	CASSPFGDEQFF	TGTGCCAGCAGTCCCTTCGGGGATGAGCAGTTCTTC
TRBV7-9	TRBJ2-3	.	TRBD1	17	CASSLIQGAWGTDTQYF	TGTGCCAGCAGCTTGATACAGGGGGCGTGGGGCACAGATACGCAGTATTTT
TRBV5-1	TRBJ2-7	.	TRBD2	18	CASSLSLPPASGSSEQYF	TGCGCCAGCAGCTTGTCGCTCCCGCCCGCTAGCGGGAGTAGCGAGCAGTACTTC
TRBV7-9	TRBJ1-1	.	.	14	CASSKSSRNTEAFF	TGTGCCAGCAGCAAGTCCAGCAGGAACACTGAAGCTTTCTTT
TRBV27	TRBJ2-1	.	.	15	CASSLSRGPHNEQFF	TGTGCCAGCAGTTTATCGAGAGGCCCCCACAATGAGCAGTTCTTC
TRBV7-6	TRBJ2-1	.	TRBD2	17	CASSLSLTSGSDNEQFF	TGTGCCAGCAGCCTCTCCTTAACTAGCGGGAGCGACAATGAGCAGTTCTTC
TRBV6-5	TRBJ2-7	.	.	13	CASSYSGSYEQYF	TGTGCCAGCAGTTACTCCGGGAGTTACGAGCAGTACTTC
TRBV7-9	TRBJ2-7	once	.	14	CASSYGSTSYEQYF	TGTGCCAGCAGCTACGGGTCAACGAGCTACGAGCAGTACTTC
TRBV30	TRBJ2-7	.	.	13	CAWSKGTTYEQYF	TGTGCCTGGTCCAAAGGGACAACCTACGAGCAGTACTTC
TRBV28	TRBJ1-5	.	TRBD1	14	CASRPRQGGQPQHF	TGTGCCAGCAGACCTCGACAGGGGGGTCAGCCCCAGCATTTT
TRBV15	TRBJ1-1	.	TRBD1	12	CATSRGDSEAFF	TGTGCCACCAGCAGAGGGGACAGCGAAGCTTTCTTT
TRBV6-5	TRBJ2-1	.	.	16	CASSYSTGGPLGEQFF	TGTGCCAGCAGTTACTCCACAGGCGGACCCCTCGGTGAGCAGTTCTTC
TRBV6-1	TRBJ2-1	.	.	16	CASSDQGQRLYNEQFF	TGTGCCAGCAGTGACCAGGGACAACGTCTCTACAATGAGCAGTTCTTC
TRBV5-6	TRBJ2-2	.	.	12	CASNIGGGELFF	TGTGCCAGCAATATCGGTGGCGGGGAGCTGTTTTTT
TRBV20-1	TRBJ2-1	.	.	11	CSASKLNEQFF	TGCAGTGCTAGTAAGCTCAATGAGCAGTTCTTC
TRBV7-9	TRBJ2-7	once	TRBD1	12	CASRGTAYEQYF	TGTGCCAGCAGAGGGACAGCCTACGAGCAGTACTTC